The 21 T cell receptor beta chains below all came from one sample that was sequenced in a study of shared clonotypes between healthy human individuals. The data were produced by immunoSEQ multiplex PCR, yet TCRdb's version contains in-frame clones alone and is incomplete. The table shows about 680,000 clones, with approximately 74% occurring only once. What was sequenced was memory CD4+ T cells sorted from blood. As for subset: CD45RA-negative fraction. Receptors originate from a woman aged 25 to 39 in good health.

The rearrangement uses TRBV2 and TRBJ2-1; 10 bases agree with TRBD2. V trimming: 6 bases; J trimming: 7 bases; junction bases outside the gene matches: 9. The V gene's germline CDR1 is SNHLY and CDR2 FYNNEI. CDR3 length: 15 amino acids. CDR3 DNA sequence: TGTGCCAGCAGCGGCAGCGGGAGGGCTGTGAATGAGCAGTTCTTC. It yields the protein CASSGSGRAVNEQFF.

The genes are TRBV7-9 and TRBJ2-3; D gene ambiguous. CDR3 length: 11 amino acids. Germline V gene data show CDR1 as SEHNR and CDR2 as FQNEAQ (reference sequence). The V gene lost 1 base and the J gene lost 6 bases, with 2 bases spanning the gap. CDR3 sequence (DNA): TGTGCCAGCAGCTTAGACGATACGCAGTATTTT. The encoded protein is CASSLDDTQYF.

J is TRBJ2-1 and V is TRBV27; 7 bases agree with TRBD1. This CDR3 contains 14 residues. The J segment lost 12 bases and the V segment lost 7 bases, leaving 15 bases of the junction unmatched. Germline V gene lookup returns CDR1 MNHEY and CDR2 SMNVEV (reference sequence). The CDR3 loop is CASIAGQENSRQFF. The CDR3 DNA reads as TGTGCCAGCATTGCCGGACAGGAAAACTCTCGGCAGTTCTTC.

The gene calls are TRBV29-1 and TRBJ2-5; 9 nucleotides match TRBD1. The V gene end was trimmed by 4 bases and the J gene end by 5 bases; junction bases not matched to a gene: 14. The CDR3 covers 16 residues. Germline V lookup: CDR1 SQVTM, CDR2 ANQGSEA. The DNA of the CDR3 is TGCAGCGTTGTGTTGGCGGAACAGGGGGCGCAGGAGACCCAGTACTTC. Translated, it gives CSVVLAEQGAQETQYF.

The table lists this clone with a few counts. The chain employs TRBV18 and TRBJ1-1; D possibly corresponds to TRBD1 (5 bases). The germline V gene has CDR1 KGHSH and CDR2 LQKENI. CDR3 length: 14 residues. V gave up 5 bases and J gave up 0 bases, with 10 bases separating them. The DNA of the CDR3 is TGTGCCAGCTCAGCGACAGAGATGAACACTGAAGCTTTCTTT. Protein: CASSATEMNTEAFF.

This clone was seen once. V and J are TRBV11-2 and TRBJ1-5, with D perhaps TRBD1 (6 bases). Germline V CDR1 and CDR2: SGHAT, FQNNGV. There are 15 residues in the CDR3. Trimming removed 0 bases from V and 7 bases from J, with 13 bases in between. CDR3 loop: CASSLDISGAQPQHF. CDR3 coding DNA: TGTGCCAGCAGCTTAGATATTTCAGGGGCACAGCCCCAGCATTTT.

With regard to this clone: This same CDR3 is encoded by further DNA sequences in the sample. The CDR3 sequence: CASSLDRNYGYTF. The CDR3 coding sequence is TGTGCCAGCAGCTTGGACAGAAACTATGGCTACACCTTC. The chain links TRBV5-4 to TRBJ1-2; D is unresolved. The CDR3 totals 13 residues. Trimming shortened V by 0 bases and J by 2 bases, and 5 bases separated the two germline ends. The germline V gene has CDR1 SGHNT and CDR2 YYREEE (reference sequence).

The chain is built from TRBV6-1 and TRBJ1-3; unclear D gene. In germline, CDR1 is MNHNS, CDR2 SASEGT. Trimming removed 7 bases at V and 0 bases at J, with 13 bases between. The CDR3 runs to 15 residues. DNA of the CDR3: TGTGCCAGCATTTCCCTTAGAAGCTCTGGAAACACCATATATTTT. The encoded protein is CASISLRSSGNTIYF.

The CDR3 nucleotides are TGCGCCAGCAGCCGGGCCGGGAGGGAAAAACTGTTTTTT. As protein: CASSRAGREKLFF. V and J are TRBV4-1 and TRBJ1-4, with D unresolved. V lost 4 bases and J 8 bases, leaving 11 bases between the germline ends. This CDR3 has 13 residues. Germline lookup yields CDR1 MGHRA and CDR2 YSYEKL.

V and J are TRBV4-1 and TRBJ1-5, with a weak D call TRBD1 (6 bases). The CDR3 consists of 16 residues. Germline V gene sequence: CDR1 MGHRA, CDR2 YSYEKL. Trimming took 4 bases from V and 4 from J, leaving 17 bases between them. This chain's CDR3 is CASSLQLSTGNQPQHF. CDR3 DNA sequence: TGCGCCAGCAGCCTGCAATTATCCACAGGGAATCAGCCCCAGCATTTT.

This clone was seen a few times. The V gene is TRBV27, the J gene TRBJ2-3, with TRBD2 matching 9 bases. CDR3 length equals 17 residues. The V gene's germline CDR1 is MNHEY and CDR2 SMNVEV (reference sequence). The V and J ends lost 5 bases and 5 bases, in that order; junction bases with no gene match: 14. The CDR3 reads CASSRGVREGFGDTQYF. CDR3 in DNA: TGTGCCAGCAGTAGGGGGGTGCGGGAGGGGTTCGGAGATACGCAGTATTTT.

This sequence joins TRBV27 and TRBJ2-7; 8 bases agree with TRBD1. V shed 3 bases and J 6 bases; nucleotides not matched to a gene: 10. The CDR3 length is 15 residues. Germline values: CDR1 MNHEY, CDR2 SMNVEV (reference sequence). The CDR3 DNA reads TGTGCCAGCAGTTTCAGAGACAGGGGTCCCCTCGAGCAGTACTTC. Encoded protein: CASSFRDRGPLEQYF.

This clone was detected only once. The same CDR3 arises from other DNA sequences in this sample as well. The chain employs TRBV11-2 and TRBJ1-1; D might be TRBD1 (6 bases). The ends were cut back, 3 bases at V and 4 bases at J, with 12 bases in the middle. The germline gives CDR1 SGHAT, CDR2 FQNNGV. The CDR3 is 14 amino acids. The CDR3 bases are TGTGCCAGCAGCTTCCAGGGAGGGGGCACTGAAGCTTTCTTT. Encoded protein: CASSFQGGGTEAFF.

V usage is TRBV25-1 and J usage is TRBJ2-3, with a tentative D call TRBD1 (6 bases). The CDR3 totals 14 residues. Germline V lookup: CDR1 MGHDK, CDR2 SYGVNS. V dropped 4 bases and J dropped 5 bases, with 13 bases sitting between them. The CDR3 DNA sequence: TGTGCCAGCAGTGCCCAACAGGGCGTAGATACGCAGTATTTT. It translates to CASSAQQGVDTQYF.

This CDR3 is CASSRGQGVHEQYF. DNA of the CDR3: TGTGCCAGCAGCCGAGGACAGGGGGTCCACGAGCAGTACTTC. The chain employs TRBV9 and TRBJ2-7; 10 nucleotides match TRBD1. Germline V gene lookup returns CDR1 SGDLS and CDR2 YYNGEE. The CDR3 is 14 amino acids. With 4 bases clipped from V and 5 bases from J, the junction kept 6 bases outside the gene matches. Full variable domain (rest looked up from reference TRBV9 and TRBJ2-7): DSGVTQTPKHLITATGQRVTLRCSPRSGDLSVYWYQQSLDQGLQFLIQYYNGEERAKGNILERFSAQQFPDLHSELNLSSLELGDSALYFCASSRGQGVHEQYFGPGTRLTVT.

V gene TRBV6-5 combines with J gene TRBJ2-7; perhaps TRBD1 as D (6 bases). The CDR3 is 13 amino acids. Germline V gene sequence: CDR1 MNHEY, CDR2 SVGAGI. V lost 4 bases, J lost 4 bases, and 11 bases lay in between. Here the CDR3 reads CASSLGHQYEQYF. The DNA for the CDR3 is TGTGCCAGCAGTTTGGGACACCAGTACGAGCAGTACTTC.

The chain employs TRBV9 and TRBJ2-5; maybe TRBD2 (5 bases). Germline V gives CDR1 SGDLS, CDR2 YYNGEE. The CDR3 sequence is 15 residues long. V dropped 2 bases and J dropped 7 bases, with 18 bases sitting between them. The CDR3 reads CASSVTAQEGGTQYF. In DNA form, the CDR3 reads TGTGCCAGCAGCGTCACTGCCCAAGAGGGTGGGACCCAGTACTTC. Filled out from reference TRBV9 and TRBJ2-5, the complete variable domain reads DSGVTQTPKHLITATGQRVTLRCSPRSGDLSVYWYQQSLDQGLQFLIQYYNGEERAKGNILERFSAQQFPDLHSELNLSSLELGDSALYFCASSVTAQEGGTQYFGPGTRLLVL.

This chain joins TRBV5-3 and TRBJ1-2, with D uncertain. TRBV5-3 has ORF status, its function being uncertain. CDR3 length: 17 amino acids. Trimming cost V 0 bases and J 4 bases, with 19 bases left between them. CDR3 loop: CARSLAGPRTGFYGYTF. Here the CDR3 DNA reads TGTGCCAGAAGCTTGGCCGGGCCACGCACGGGGTTCTATGGCTACACCTTC.

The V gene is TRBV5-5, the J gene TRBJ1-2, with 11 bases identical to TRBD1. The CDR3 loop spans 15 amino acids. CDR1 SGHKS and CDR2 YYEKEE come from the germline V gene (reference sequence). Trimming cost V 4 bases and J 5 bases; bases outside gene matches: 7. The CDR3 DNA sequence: TGTGCCAGCAGCCCCGGGACAGGGGGGGGGTATGGCTACACCTTC. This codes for CASSPGTGGGYGYTF.

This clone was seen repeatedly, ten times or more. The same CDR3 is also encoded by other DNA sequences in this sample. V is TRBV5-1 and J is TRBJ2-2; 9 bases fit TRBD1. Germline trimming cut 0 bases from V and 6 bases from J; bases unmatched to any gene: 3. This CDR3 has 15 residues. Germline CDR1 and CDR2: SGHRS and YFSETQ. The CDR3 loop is CASSLGDRDSGELFF. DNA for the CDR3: TGCGCCAGCAGCTTGGGGGACAGGGATTCCGGGGAGCTGTTTTTT.

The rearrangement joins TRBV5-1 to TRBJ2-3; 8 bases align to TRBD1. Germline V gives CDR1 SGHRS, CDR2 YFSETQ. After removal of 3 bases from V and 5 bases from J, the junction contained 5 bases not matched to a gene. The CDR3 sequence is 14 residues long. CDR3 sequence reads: CASSSDRVEDTQYF. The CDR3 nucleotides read TGCGCCAGCAGCTCGGACAGGGTTGAAGATACGCAGTATTTT.